This entry concerns a single T cell receptor (beta chain). The germline V and J ends were trimmed by 2 bases and 5 bases, with 8 bases remaining between them. Looked up from germline, CDR1 is SGHDT and CDR2 is YYEEEE. This CDR3 is built from 12 residues. TCRdb's copy holds only in-frame clones and misses some; the assay was immunoSEQ multiplex PCR. This repertoire shows roughly 50,000 clones, 85% to 95% found once; its top ten account for approximately 6.3%. These data originate in a study of OX40 agonist ivuxolimab in advanced cancers. Overall study context: A history of anti-PD-1, anti-PD-L1 or anti-CTLA-4 therapy was acceptable, and 30% to 45% had some.

This chain connects TRBV5-6 to TRBJ2-7; D is unclear. This sample comprised CD4+ or CD8+ T cells sorted from blood, obtained in a trial of the OX40 agonist ivuxolimab. The sequence was collected from an adult with an advanced solid tumor such as melanoma, head and neck, liver or kidney cancer. The CDR3 coding sequence is TGTGCCAGCAGCTTAGCCCAAAACGAGCAGTACGTC. It codes for CASSLAQNEQYV.